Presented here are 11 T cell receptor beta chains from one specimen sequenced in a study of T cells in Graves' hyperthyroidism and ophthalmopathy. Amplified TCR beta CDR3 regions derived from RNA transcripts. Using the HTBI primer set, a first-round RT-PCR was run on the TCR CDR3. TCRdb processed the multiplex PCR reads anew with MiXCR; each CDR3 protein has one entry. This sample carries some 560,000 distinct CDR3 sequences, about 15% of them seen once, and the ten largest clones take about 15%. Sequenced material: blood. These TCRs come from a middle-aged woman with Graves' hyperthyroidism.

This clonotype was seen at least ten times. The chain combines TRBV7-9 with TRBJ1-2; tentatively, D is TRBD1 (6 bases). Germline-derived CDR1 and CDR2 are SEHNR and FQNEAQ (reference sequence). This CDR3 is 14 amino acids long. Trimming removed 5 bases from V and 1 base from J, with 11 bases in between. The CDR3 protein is CASSKQGFNYGYTF. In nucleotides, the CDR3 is TGTGCCAGCAGCAAACAGGGTTTTAACTATGGCTACACCTTC.

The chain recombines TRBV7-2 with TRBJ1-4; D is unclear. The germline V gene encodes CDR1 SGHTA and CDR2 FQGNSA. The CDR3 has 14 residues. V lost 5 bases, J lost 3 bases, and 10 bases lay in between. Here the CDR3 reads CASSLGMANEKLFF. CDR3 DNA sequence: TGTGCCAGCAGCCTAGGGATGGCTAATGAAAAACTGTTTTTT.

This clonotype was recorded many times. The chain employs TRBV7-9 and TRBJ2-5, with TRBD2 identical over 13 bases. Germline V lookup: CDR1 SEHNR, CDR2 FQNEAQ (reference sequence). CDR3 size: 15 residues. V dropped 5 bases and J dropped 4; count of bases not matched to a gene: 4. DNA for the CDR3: TGTGCCAGCAGCCGTTGGACTAGCGGGAGAGAGACCCAGTACTTC. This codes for CASSRWTSGRETQYF.

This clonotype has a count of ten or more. The DNA of the CDR3 is TGTGCCTGGAGTGTCGAGGGGGGTACGCAGTATTTT. This sequence encodes CAWSVEGGTQYF. The V and J genes are TRBV30 and TRBJ2-3; possibly TRBD1 or TRBD2 for D (6 bases each). Germline V gene lookup returns CDR1 GTSNPN and CDR2 SVGIG (reference sequence). The CDR3 is 12 amino acids. Trimming took off 0 bases at V and 8 bases at J, with 9 bases between the two ends.

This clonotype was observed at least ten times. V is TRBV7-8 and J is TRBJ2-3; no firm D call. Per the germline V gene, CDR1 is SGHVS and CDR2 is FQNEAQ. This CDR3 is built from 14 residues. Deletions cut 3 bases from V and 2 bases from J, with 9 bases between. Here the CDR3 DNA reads TGTGCCAGCAGCTTCCCGGGTAACACAGATACGCAGTATTTT. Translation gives CASSFPGNTDTQYF.

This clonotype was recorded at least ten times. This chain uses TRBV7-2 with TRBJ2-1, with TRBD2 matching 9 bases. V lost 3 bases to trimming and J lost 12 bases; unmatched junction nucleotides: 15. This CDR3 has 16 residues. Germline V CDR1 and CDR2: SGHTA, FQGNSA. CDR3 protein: CASSFLTSGGGVRQFF. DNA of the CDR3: TGTGCCAGCAGCTTCCTGACTAGCGGAGGGGGGGTTCGGCAGTTCTTC.

The CDR3, as DNA: TGCGCCAGCAGCTCCACCGGGACAGGAGCACACGAGCAGTACTTC. Protein sequence: CASSSTGTGAHEQYF. The rearrangement joins TRBV5-1 to TRBJ2-7, with 8 bases that match TRBD1. Germline values: CDR1 SGHRS, CDR2 YFSETQ. CDR3 length equals 15 residues. The trim removed 3 bases at V and 5 bases at J, leaving 10 bases unmatched.

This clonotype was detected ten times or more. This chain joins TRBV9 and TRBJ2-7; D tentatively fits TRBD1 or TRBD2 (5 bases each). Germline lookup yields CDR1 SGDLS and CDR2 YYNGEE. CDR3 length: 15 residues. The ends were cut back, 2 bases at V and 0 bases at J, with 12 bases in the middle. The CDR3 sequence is CASSVGPSPSYEQYF. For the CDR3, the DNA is TGTGCCAGCAGCGTGGGACCGTCCCCCTCCTACGAGCAGTACTTC.

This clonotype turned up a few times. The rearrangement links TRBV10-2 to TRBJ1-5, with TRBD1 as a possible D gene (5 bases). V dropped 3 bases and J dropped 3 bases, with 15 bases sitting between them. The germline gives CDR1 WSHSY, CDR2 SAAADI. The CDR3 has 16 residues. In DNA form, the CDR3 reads TGCGCCAGCAGTGATTTGGCAGGGTTCGACAATCAGCCCCAGCATTTT. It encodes CASSDLAGFDNQPQHF.

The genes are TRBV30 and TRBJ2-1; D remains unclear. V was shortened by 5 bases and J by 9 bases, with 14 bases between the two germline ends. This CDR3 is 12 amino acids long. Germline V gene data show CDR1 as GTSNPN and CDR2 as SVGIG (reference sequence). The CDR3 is CAWSSGWTEQFF. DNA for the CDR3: TGTGCCTGGTCGTCCGGTTGGACTGAGCAGTTCTTC.

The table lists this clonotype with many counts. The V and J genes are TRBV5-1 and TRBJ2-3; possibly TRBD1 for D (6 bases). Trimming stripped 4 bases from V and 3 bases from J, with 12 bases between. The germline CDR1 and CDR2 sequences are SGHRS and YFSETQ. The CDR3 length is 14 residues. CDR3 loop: CASSQTDRTDTQYF. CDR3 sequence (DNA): TGCGCCAGCAGCCAAACCGACAGGACAGATACGCAGTATTTT.